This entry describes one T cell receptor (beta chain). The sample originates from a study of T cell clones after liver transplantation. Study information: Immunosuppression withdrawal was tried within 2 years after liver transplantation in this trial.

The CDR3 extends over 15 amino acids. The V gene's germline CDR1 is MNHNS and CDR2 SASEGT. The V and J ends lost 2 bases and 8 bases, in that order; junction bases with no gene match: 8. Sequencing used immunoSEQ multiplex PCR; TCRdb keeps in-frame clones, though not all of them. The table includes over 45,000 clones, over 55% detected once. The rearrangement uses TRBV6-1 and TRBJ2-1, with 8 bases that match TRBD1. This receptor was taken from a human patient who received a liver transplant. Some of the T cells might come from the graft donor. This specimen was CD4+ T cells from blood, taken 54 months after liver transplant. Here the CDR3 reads CASSELQGALDEQFF. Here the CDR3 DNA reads TGTGCCAGCAGTGAACTGCAGGGGGCTCTGGATGAGCAGTTCTTC.